Listed below are T cell receptor beta chains from one sample, sequenced in a study of patients and donors after allogeneic stem cell transplantation. TCRdb independently ran MiXCR on the RT-PCR reads; one entry per CDR3 protein. The repertoire holds approximately 430,000 distinct CDR3 sequences, roughly 17% seen once, with roughly 7% in the top ten. The material sequenced was blood, either unsorted or a sorted T cell fraction (not recorded which). These receptors all come from a human donor who was either an allogeneic HSCT recipient or a stem cell or donor lymphocyte infusion donor (not recorded which). It is not recorded whose cells these are; they may come from a transplant donor. Each CDR3 is given with its conserved first and last residue. The D gene is left open where the match is weak. Only some rows state a clone size, as once, few, many or a class for expanded clones.

>TRBV30|TRBJ1-2|TRBD1|.|16
TGTGCCTGGAGTGTAGCGGCGGGACAGGGAGACTATGGCTACACCTTC
CAWSVAAGQGDYGYTF
>TRBV5-6|TRBJ1-2|.|.|14
TGTGCCAGCAGCTTCCGGGACATACCCTATGGCTACACCTTC
CASSFRDIPYGYTF
>TRBV27|TRBJ2-3|.|few|13
TGTGCCAGCCGCGCTAGGGGTGGCGATACGCAGTATTTT
CASRARGGDTQYF
>TRBV11-2|TRBJ2-7|.|.|17
TGTGCCAGCAGCTTGGGGCGGGCAAACAGGGATAGCTACGAGCAGTACTTC
CASSLGRANRDSYEQYF
>TRBV2|TRBJ1-5|.|.|17
TGTGCCAGCCTCGGGGTGGGGGGGCGAGAAGGAATACAGCCCCAGCATTTT
CASLGVGGREGIQPQHF
>TRBV14|TRBJ2-3|TRBD2|.|16
TGTGCCAGCAGCCAAGATGAAGCGGGAAGGTCAGATACGCAGTATTTT
CASSQDEAGRSDTQYF
>TRBV9|TRBJ2-3|.|few|13
TGTGCCAGCAGCGAGATCTGGGGCGATACGCAGTATTTT
CASSEIWGDTQYF
>TRBV20-1|TRBJ1-6|.|.|16
TGCAGTGCTAGAGAATTCGGGCCCTCCTATAATTCACCCCTCCACTTT
CSAREFGPSYNSPLHF
>TRBV6-6|TRBJ1-1|.|many|13
TGTGCCAGCAGTTCCATACTTGGGACTGAAGCTTTCTTT
CASSSILGTEAFF
>TRBV4-1|TRBJ2-1|TRBD2|.|19
TGCGCCAGCAGCCAAGATTGGGTATTAGCGGGAGGGAACGACAATGAGCAGTTCTTC
CASSQDWVLAGGNDNEQFF
>TRBV24-1|TRBJ2-2|.|many|11
TGTGCCACCAGGGACACCGGGGAGCTGTTTTTT
CATRDTGELFF
>TRBV25-1|TRBJ2-7|.|many|15
TGTGCCAGCAGTGACCGAACAGGGTTATCCTACGAGCAGTACTTC
CASSDRTGLSYEQYF
>TRBV7-9|TRBJ2-7|.|few|13
TGTGCCAGCAGCTCCCCGGTCTCCTACGAGCAGTACTTC
CASSSPVSYEQYF
>TRBV7-3|TRBJ2-7|TRBD2|few|16
TGTGCCAGCAGCTCTACTGCGGGGGTCAGTGGGAACGAGCAGTACTTC
CASSSTAGVSGNEQYF
>TRBV5-6|TRBJ1-5|.|.|18
TGTGCCAGCAGCTATTGGGGAACCCGACGGAATAGCAATCAGCCCCAGCATTTT
CASSYWGTRRNSNQPQHF
>TRBV4-1|TRBJ1-1|.|few|13
TGCGCCAGCGGGACCTACAGCGACACTGAAGCTTTCTTT
CASGTYSDTEAFF
>TRBV2|TRBJ1-2|TRBD1|.|15
TGTGCCAGCCCGGCCCTACGACAGGGCGGATATGGCTACACCTTC
CASPALRQGGYGYTF
>TRBV27|TRBJ2-2|.|.|13
TGTGCCAGCAAACCGGGAGTCCCGGGGGAGCTGTTTTTT
CASKPGVPGELFF
>TRBV15|TRBJ2-2|.|few|15
TGTGCCACCAGCAGCTACAGCCCGAGGACCGGGGAGCTGTTTTTT
CATSSYSPRTGELFF
>TRBV5-5|TRBJ2-6|.|few|16
TGTGCCAGCAGCTTGGACAGCCACTCTGGGGCCAACGTCCTGACTTTC
CASSLDSHSGANVLTF
>TRBV5-1|TRBJ1-4|.|.|15
TGCGCCAGCGGGCCGGGGAGCGTGACTAATGAAAAACTGTTTTTT
CASGPGSVTNEKLFF
>TRBV27|TRBJ2-1|TRBD1|.|16
TGTGCCAGCAGACAAAGACAGGGGAACCCCTACAATGAGCAGTTCTTC
CASRQRQGNPYNEQFF
>TRBV29-1|TRBJ1-1|.|.|14
TGCAGCGTTGAAGGATGGGGTTATTCCACTGAAGCTTTCTTT
CSVEGWGYSTEAFF
>TRBV30|TRBJ2-2|.|.|13
TGTGCCTGGAGTGAGGGGCCGACCGGGGAGCTGTTTTTT
CAWSEGPTGELFF
>TRBV7-9|TRBJ2-3|.|few|14
TGTGCCAGCAGCCCCCCGCCGGGAACAGATACGCAGTATTTT
CASSPPPGTDTQYF
>TRBV18|TRBJ1-1|.|.|14
TGTGCCAGCTCGGTCGACAGGAGGAACACTGAAGCTTTCTTT
CASSVDRRNTEAFF
>TRBV5-6|TRBJ2-3|.|few|12
TGTGCCAGCAGCTTAACGCAAGATACGCAGTATTTT
CASSLTQDTQYF
>TRBV12-1|TRBJ1-2|.|few|17
.
CASSPSWATGTNYGYTF
>TRBV12-3/TRBV12-4|TRBJ1-2|.|many|14
TGTGCCAGCAGTTCATCCGACCGGGGCTATGGCTACACCTTC
CASSSSDRGYGYTF
>TRBV20-1|TRBJ1-2|.|.|12
TGCAGTGCTTGGGCCTCTCCCCATGGCTACACCTTC
CSAWASPHGYTF
>TRBV4-1|TRBJ1-2|.|.|16
TGCGCCAGCAGCCAAGAAGACCTCGGGACCAACTATGGCCACACCTTC
CASSQEDLGTNYGHTF
>TRBV5-6|TRBJ2-5|.|many|13
TGTGCCAGCAGCCCCGGCCACCAAGAGACCCAGTACTTC
CASSPGHQETQYF
>TRBV5-1|TRBJ2-5|.|many|11
TGTGCCAGCAGCTTAAAAGAGACCCAGTACTTC
CASSLKETQYF
>TRBV6-5|TRBJ2-3|TRBD1|.|15
TGTGCCAGCAGTTACGTTGACAGGGGGAGGCATACGCAGTATTTT
CASSYVDRGRHTQYF
>TRBV5-1|TRBJ1-3|.|few|13
TGCGCCAGCAGCTTGGTTGGTGAGAACACCATATATTTT
CASSLVGENTIYF
>TRBV20-1|TRBJ2-1|TRBD2|few|15
TGCAGTGCCCATAGCGGGGCGGGTAGGTACAATGAGCAGTTCTTC
CSAHSGAGRYNEQFF
>TRBV6-2/TRBV6-3|TRBJ2-3|.|few|21
TGTGCCAGCAGTTACTCGCCTTCGATCCTTCACCAGGGGCTCCACACAGATACGCAGTATTTT
CASSYSPSILHQGLHTDTQYF
>TRBV12-3/TRBV12-4|TRBJ2-7|.|.|15
TGTGCCAGCAGTTTAGGCAGGGGACTAACCTACGAGCAGTACTTC
CASSLGRGLTYEQYF
>TRBV6-2/TRBV6-3|TRBJ1-5|.|.|13
TGTGCCAGCATTTATCGGGGGAGGGAGCCCCAGCATTTT
CASIYRGREPQHF
>TRBV12-3/TRBV12-4|TRBJ2-5|TRBD1|many|17
TGTGCCAGCAGTACTGACAGGGGAATGGGGTACCAAGAGACCCAGTACTTC
CASSTDRGMGYQETQYF
>TRBV5-1|TRBJ1-1|.|many|14
TGCGCCAGCAGCTTGGTTACACTTAACACTGAAGCTTTCTTT
CASSLVTLNTEAFF
>TRBV6-5|TRBJ1-2|.|.|16
TGTGCCAGCAGTTACGGTGGGGGGCCGACCAACTATGGCTACACCTTC
CASSYGGGPTNYGYTF
>TRBV7-4|TRBJ2-7|.|.|16
TGTGCCAGCAGACAACCCTCGGGGGGCCTTGACTACGAGCAGTACTTC
CASRQPSGGLDYEQYF
>TRBV7-6|TRBJ1-4|.|.|15
TGTGCCAGCAGCAAGACCGGGACCCCAGATGAAAAACTGTTTTTT
CASSKTGTPDEKLFF
>TRBV6-1|TRBJ1-1|TRBD1|.|14
TGTGCCAGCAGCCGGGACAGGGTGCTCACTGAAGCTTTCTTT
CASSRDRVLTEAFF
>TRBV2|TRBJ1-5|.|.|11
TGTGCCAGCAGTGAAGCGGGACACCAGCATTTT
CASSEAGHQHF